Sequencing of this TCR beta chain was carried out in a study of cytomegalovirus exposure and HLA in healthy donors (dated by TCRdb to the late 2010s). About the full investigation: An earlier analysis of roughly 610 of the donors reported approximately 300 Gb of sequence data and about 120 million unique TCR beta sequences obtained from around 170 million T cells. All discovery cohort repertoires had been generated on a single sequencing platform. Four to six DR-DQ haplotypes were handled as single units for association and clustering because linkage in the cohort was strong. Along with the approximately 670-subject first cohort, a separate validation cohort of approximately 110 different subjects was used. Donor age, sex, ethnicity and CMV serostatus were collected together with the repertoire data. Among the approximately 400 genotyped donors, more than 70% belonged to the genetic ancestry cluster associated with self-reported Caucasian donors. The study was designed to test whether signatures of past pathogen exposure could be identified by cataloging public T cell receptors. The study combined high-throughput TCR immunosequencing, statistical association of individual TCRs with disease status, and machine learning to predict cytomegalovirus infection status. HLA typing covered class I and class II loci at four-digit resolution. Typing coverage varied by locus: about 620-630 donors for A, B, C, DRB1 and DQB1; roughly 520 for DQA1; some 610 for DPA1; roughly 450 for DPB1. A later genetic analysis used genome-wide SNP genotypes for about 65% of the 666 donors, treating that subset as a discovery cohort. To study patterns of TCR occurrence, a later analysis re-analyzed previously published TCR beta repertoires from 600 to 750 donors and added high-resolution HLA genotyping. The later analysis used no new phenotypic data to find candidate immune exposures, relying instead on TCR beta sequences and their occurrence across donors. An early release that covered fewer than 750 HLA-typed donors contained about 300 gigabases of sequencing data and tens of millions of unique TCR sequences. Using immunosequencing, the study profiled T cell repertoires from about 650 subjects and related those repertoires to cytomegalovirus serostatus. Across 300 to 400 genotyped donors of the cohort, an average of approximately 200,000 unique TCR beta nucleotide sequences per donor were sequenced, and 15% to 20% of those sequences were non-productive. An earlier analysis of several hundred of the donors used high-throughput TCR beta sequencing to judge whether each TCR beta V gene segment behaved as functional or pseudogenic.

On the study overall, not on this receptor specifically: At a false discovery rate of 0.05, a later analysis linked 15,000 to 20,000 TCR beta sequences to specific HLA alleles. In both the original and validation cohorts, the classifier was reported to diagnose cytomegalovirus status with high specificity and sensitivity. A further reported finding was that TCR beta sequences accurately predicted the HLA-A and HLA-B alleles for most subjects in the first cohort. When HLA alleles, especially DR and DQ, strongly co-occurred, TCR associations were difficult to assign to individual alleles. A group of highly shared sequence variants was considered likely to be a technical artifact of the sequencing pipeline. In a later analysis, TCR association rates were found to vary across HLA loci, with the most associated TCRs seen for DRB1 alleles and the fewest for HLA-C alleles. Because HLA typing was missing for some donors at each locus, association tests included only the typed subset. Most TCR sequences were observed very rarely across donors, whereas some public TCRs were present in many individuals. In a later analysis, several top co-occurrence clusters were reported to appear linked to parvovirus B19, influenza, CMV and Epstein-Barr virus. In vitro tests confirmed that three of the cytomegalovirus-associated TCR beta chains recognize cytomegalovirus antigens. Presence/absence analyses assumed roughly uniform sequencing depth across donors, an assumption that may not hold. Roughly 17 rarely observed V segments, including chromosome 9 orphons, were excluded from the earlier analysis of about 610 of the donors because counts were too low. According to a later analysis, most CMV-associated TCR beta chains appeared to be HLA-restricted, and the HLA associations seemed to be driven largely by CMV exposure. Only TCR beta chains were sequenced in this cohort, and the absence of alpha or paired-chain data limited detectable features. In a later genetic analysis, fewer N-insertions in productive TCRs were reported among donors in an Asian-associated ancestry cluster than the approximately 710-donor mean. The only immune exposure information available for the cohort was CMV serostatus. The 87-base-pair reads could not distinguish some IMGT-functional V segments, including TRBV6-2 and TRBV6-3, so those segments were excluded. In an earlier analysis of some 550 of the donors, most TCR beta V segments were observed in productive rearrangements about 87% or about 30% of the time, broadly matching IMGT annotations. Linkage disequilibrium might explain the correlated functional status among segregating V segments, but an unknown experimental factor could not be excluded. A later analysis found that HLA-associated TCR beta chains were more clonally expanded and had lower generation probabilities than equally common non-associated chains. A total of roughly 160 TCR beta chains were listed by the study as associated with cytomegalovirus. It was suggested by the authors that the approach could potentially be generalized to other disease states and immunological phenotypes. A later genetic analysis associated a missense DCLRE1C variant with V-gene and J-gene trimming of TCR beta chains, and an independent cohort replicated the association.

The cohort comprised some 700 healthy bone marrow donors. At the time of sampling, every cohort member was nominally healthy, though immune exposures that went unrecorded were likely present. The donor tested CMV seronegative and was one of the 352 seronegative cohort members. Every donor gave a peripheral blood sample, and the peripheral blood mononuclear cells from that sample were used for TCR beta sequencing. Genomic DNA was extracted from the blood cell samples with the Qiagen DNeasy Blood Extraction Kit. This clone was seen a single time. The antigen it recognizes is unknown. No base quality information exists; no much larger clone differs at one position. The library was prepared using the immunoSEQ multiplex PCR assay. A mixture of 60 forward primers for TCR Vbeta segments and 13 reverse primers for TCR Jbeta segments was used in the multiplex PCR. A multiplex PCR assay on genomic DNA amplified the CDR3 region of rearranged TCR beta genes. On the Illumina HiSeq System, the amplified TCR beta libraries were sequenced as 87-base-pair reads. Regarding the original processing steps: A later analysis counted about 76 million unique TCR beta chains across the 650 to 800 repertoires, and 9 million to 14 million of these chains were shared by at least two donors. Raw reads were error-corrected and collapsed into unique sequences by a nearest-neighbor algorithm in which closely related sequences were merged to remove PCR and sequencing errors. V, D and J gene segments were assigned by aligning CDR3 sequences to IMGT reference sequences. For a sequence to be retained, a match of at least six nucleotides was required to both a V gene segment and a J gene segment. A rearrangement was called productive if the CDR3 had no stop codons and remained in frame with V and J, and every other rearrangement was called non-productive. Following IMGT convention, CDR3 was defined as the stretch from the second conserved V-encoded cysteine up to the conserved J-encoded phenylalanine. The earlier analysis of a few hundred of the donors excluded any sequence lacking an unambiguous match to a single V gene segment. In an earlier analysis of approximately 590 of the donors, V segments were called functional above 56.7% productive rearrangements and were called segregating when the between-donor standard deviation exceeded 5%. A statistical classification framework was built to diagnose cytomegalovirus status from the catalog of TCR beta chain sequences. V and J gene assignment, in a later analysis, came from comparing TCR nucleotide sequences with IMGT/GENE-DB human TR gene sequences. In a later analysis, CDR3 sequences and most-parsimonious VDJ recombination scenarios were assigned using the TCRdist pipeline. In a later analysis, every TCR beta chain was defined by the combination of its CDR3 amino acid sequence and its V-gene family, and reads without a unique V-gene family were dropped. To address suspected cross-contamination and a sequencing artifact, a later analysis removed several hundred highly shared, low-generation-probability nucleotide sequences. In a later analysis, a clonal expansion index was calculated for each public chain from normalized within-repertoire ranks of inferred template counts. In a later analysis, generation probabilities were computed using a VDJ recombination model fitted to out-of-frame rearrangements, and the results were checked against IGoR. In a later analysis, hypergeometric tests were used to score TCR-TCR, TCR-HLA and TCR-CMV co-occurrence, with a repertoire-size bias correction applied to TCR pairs. A later analysis estimated false discovery rates by permuting HLA or CMV assignments 20 times. In a later analysis, co-occurring TCRs were grouped using DBSCAN, and TCRdist sequence similarity was added for clustering within HLA-allele-positive subsets. For co-occurrence clustering, repertoires with fewer than 30,000 or more than 120,000 public chains were excluded, along with four to six repertoires with anomalous nucleotide sharing. What TCRdb holds here is the immuneACCESS table cut down to in-frame rearrangements. Part of the clones is not present; checked against another copy, under half of the missing clones reflect an unresolved V gene, and the others are unexplained. Clonal size and the V and J genes are those of that table, whereas D and trimming came from the DNA. The sample has around 120,000 clones on record, 70% to 80% of them singletons. The ten largest clones take up 2% of the sample.

From cysteine to phenylalanine, the CDR3 is 19 amino acids long. Only the CDR3 DNA is retained, 57 bases long and in frame from the first base. Trimmed from V: 1 base; trimmed from J: 5 bases; junction bases lacking a gene match: 17. CDR1 is given as SGHVS and CDR2 as FNYEAQ, both from the germline V gene. The origin of this receptor is a man between 18 and 29 years old in good health and CMV-seronegative. The chain uses TRBV7-6 and TRBJ1-1, and 9 junctional nucleotides match TRBD1. The sequenced sample consisted of PBMCs. The DNA sequence is given as TGTGCCAGCAGCTTAGACTCGGAGACAAGCGGGACAGGGAGGACTGAAGCTTTCTTT. Translated, it gives CASSLDSETSGTGRTEAFF.